These 18 T cell receptor beta chains came from one sample sequenced in a study of OX40 agonist ivuxolimab in advanced cancers. Clones were sequenced by immunoSEQ multiplex PCR, and TCRdb holds only the in-frame ones, with some missing. This sample carries roughly 60,000 clones, roughly 84% of them seen once, and the ten largest clones take 4% to 6%. This specimen was CD4+ or CD8+ T cells sorted from blood, taken in a trial of the OX40 agonist ivuxolimab. The receptors come from an adult with an advanced solid tumor such as melanoma, head and neck, liver or kidney cancer.

This clone was seen many times. The CDR3 bases are TGTGCCTGGAGCCCCGGGACATTTGGAAACACCATATATTTT. It codes for CAWSPGTFGNTIYF. This sequence joins TRBV30 and TRBJ1-3; D is possibly TRBD1 (6 bases). Germline loops: CDR1 GTSNPN, CDR2 SVGIG (reference sequence). The CDR3 length is 14 residues. The V gene lost 3 bases and the J gene lost 3 bases, with 12 bases spanning the gap.

The rearrangement joins TRBV28 to TRBJ2-7; 7 nucleotides line up with TRBD1. CDR1 and CDR2 from the germline V gene are MDHEN and SYDVKM. The CDR3 runs to 16 residues. J gave up 0 bases and V 5 bases, and 10 bases lay outside the gene matches. CDR3 loop: CASSLGTALISYEQYF. As DNA, the CDR3 is TGTGCCAGCAGTCTAGGGACAGCACTAATCTCCTACGAGCAGTACTTC.

CDR3 nucleotides: TGCGCCAGCAGCCAAGTGTGGACTAACACAGATACGCAGTATTTT. Protein: CASSQVWTNTDTQYF. The rearrangement joins TRBV4-1 to TRBJ2-3, with D perhaps matching TRBD2 (6 bases). The CDR3 is made up of 15 amino acids. V lost 1 base and J 2 bases, leaving 10 bases between the germline ends. CDR1 is MGHRA and CDR2 is YSYEKL in the germline V gene.

The chain couples TRBV6-1 to TRBJ2-7, with D unclear. CDR3 size: 15 residues. Germline CDR1 reads MNHNS; CDR2 reads SASEGT. V lost 6 bases, J lost 1 base, and 16 bases lay in between. The CDR3 nucleotides read TGTGCCAGCAGCCTTGGACCCTGGGGATCCTACGAGCAGTACTTC. Translating it yields CASSLGPWGSYEQYF.

This clone appeared a few times. This chain uses TRBV9 with TRBJ2-1; D may match TRBD1 or TRBD2 (5 bases each). CDR3 length: 15 amino acids. V lost 4 bases and J 4 bases, leaving 15 bases between the germline ends. Germline values: CDR1 SGDLS, CDR2 YYNGEE. The CDR3 region has the DNA TGTGCCAGCAGCCCAACCGGGACCGATTACAATGAGCAGTTCTTC. This codes for CASSPTGTDYNEQFF.

This chain uses TRBV4-1 with TRBJ2-3; perhaps TRBD2 as D (7 bases). Trimming removed 1 base from V and 6 bases from J, with 17 bases in between. CDR1 is MGHRA and CDR2 is YSYEKL in the germline V gene. The CDR3 extends over 16 amino acids. CDR3 residues: CASSQVGGGSGDTQYF. Here the CDR3 DNA reads TGCGCCAGCAGCCAAGTCGGGGGCGGGAGTGGGGATACGCAGTATTTT.

This chain links TRBV7-6 with TRBJ2-1; D not resolved. The CDR3 is 13 amino acids. Trimming took off 3 bases at V and 1 base at J, with 4 bases between the two ends. Germline-derived CDR1 and CDR2 are SGHVS and FNYEAQ. The CDR3 sequence is CASSFTSYNEQFF. The DNA for the CDR3 is TGTGCCAGCAGCTTTACTTCCTACAATGAGCAGTTCTTC.

The table lists this clone with a count of one. The chain recombines TRBV12-5 with TRBJ2-1; 7 nucleotides align to TRBD2. Germline CDR1 is LGHNT and CDR2 is FRNRAP. With 4 bases clipped from V and 7 bases from J, the junction kept 7 bases outside the gene matches. This CDR3 region has 14 residues. CDR3 in amino acids: CASGSRGSLNEQFF. CDR3 coding DNA: TGTGCTAGTGGTTCCCGCGGGAGCTTAAATGAGCAGTTCTTC. The variable domain in full, completed from reference TRBV12-5 and TRBJ2-1, reads DARVTQTPRHKVTEMGQEVTMRCQPILGHNTVFWYRQTMMQGLELLAYFRNRAPLDDSGMPKDRFSAEMPDATLATLKIQPSEPRDSAVYFCASGSRGSLNEQFFGPGTRLTVL.

The chain couples TRBV18 to TRBJ2-5; TRBD1 matches at 7 bases. The V gene's germline CDR1 is KGHSH and CDR2 LQKENI. This CDR3 spans 13 amino acids. J gave up 2 bases and V 4 bases, and 1 base lay outside the gene matches. The DNA of the CDR3 is TGTGCCAGCTCACGGACAGGACAAGAGACCCAGTACTTC. It codes for CASSRTGQETQYF.

The chain joins TRBV7-2 to TRBJ2-3, with 7 nucleotides matching TRBD2. CDR3 length equals 17 residues. V was pared by 4 bases and J by 4 bases, with 14 bases of the junction left unmatched. CDR1 is SGHTA, CDR2 FQGNSA, per germline. Written as DNA, the CDR3 is TGTGCCAGCAGCTCCCCCCTGGGGGAGGGCCTGGCAGATACGCAGTATTTT. The encoded protein is CASSSPLGEGLADTQYF.

The V call is TRBV5-6, the J call TRBJ2-7, with a possible D match to TRBD1 (6 bases). Germline loops: CDR1 SGHDT, CDR2 YYEEEE. This CDR3 contains 12 residues. Between the trimmed V and J ends, which lost 2 bases and 6 bases, there was a span of 9 bases. The CDR3: CASSFTGLEQYF. For the CDR3, the DNA is TGTGCCAGCAGCTTTACAGGGCTCGAGCAGTACTTC.

The chain combines TRBV5-1 with TRBJ1-4, with D unclear. The CDR3 has 12 amino acids. Germline CDR1 reads SGHRS; CDR2 reads YFSETQ. V was trimmed by 0 bases and J by 10 bases, leaving 7 bases between them. CDR3 DNA: TGCGCCAGCAGCTTGGACTTCGGAAAACTGTTTTTT. Its protein is CASSLDFGKLFF.

This chain connects TRBV5-1 to TRBJ2-2; 8 bases agree with TRBD2. Trimming took 3 bases from V and 8 from J; bases not matched to a gene: 12. Germline-derived CDR1 and CDR2 are SGHRS and YFSETQ. The CDR3 runs 16 residues. This CDR3 reads CASSWGLDVLAGELFF. The CDR3 DNA reads as TGCGCCAGCAGCTGGGGACTAGACGTTTTAGCGGGGGAGCTGTTTTTT.

This rearrangement joins TRBV10-3 to TRBJ2-5, with 8 bases that match TRBD1. Germline CDR1 ENHRY, CDR2 SYGVKD. V dropped 6 bases and J dropped 3; count of bases not matched to a gene: 6. The CDR3 contains 14 residues. The CDR3 protein is CAIREKDREETQYF. CDR3 in DNA: TGTGCCATCAGGGAGAAGGACAGGGAAGAGACCCAGTACTTC.

The chain recombines TRBV28 with TRBJ2-4; a weak D match, TRBD1 (6 bases). The CDR3 covers 16 residues. With 6 bases removed from V and 0 bases from J, the gap between germline ends came to 15 bases. From germline, CDR1 is MDHEN and CDR2 SYDVKM. The CDR3 bases are TGTGCCAGCAGAGGGGGACCCCGACTAGCCAAAAACATTCAGTACTTC. It yields the protein CASRGGPRLAKNIQYF.

The chain uses TRBV11-3 and TRBJ2-7; possible D gene TRBD1, 5 bases. CDR3 length: 12 amino acids. Deletions cut 5 bases from V and 4 bases from J, with 9 bases between. CDR1 SGHNT and CDR2 YENEEA come from the germline V gene. The CDR3 region is CASSRRTYEQYF. CDR3 nucleotides: TGTGCCAGCAGCAGGCGGACATACGAGCAGTACTTC.

The gene calls are TRBV19 and TRBJ1-5; D ambiguous. CDR1 is LNHDA and CDR2 is SQIVND in the germline V gene (reference sequence). V lost 3 bases, J lost 2 bases, and 5 bases lay in between. The length of the CDR3 is 13 residues. CDR3 sequence: CASSIPRNQPQHF. For the CDR3, the DNA is TGTGCCAGTAGTATTCCACGCAATCAGCCCCAGCATTTT.

The chain employs TRBV4-1 and TRBJ2-1; TRBD2 matches at 8 bases. From germline, CDR1 is MGHRA and CDR2 YSYEKL. The CDR3 is 15 amino acids. The V segment lost 3 bases and the J segment 7 bases; nucleotides outside the gene matches: 8. CDR3 in amino acids: CASSHPGTRWNEQFF. CDR3 coding DNA: TGCGCCAGCAGCCATCCCGGGACTAGATGGAATGAGCAGTTCTTC.